This T cell receptor beta chain was sequenced in a study of human T cells and chemical hapten exposure. About the study: The scalp of each patient received a weekly diphenylcyclopropenone dose for the full roughly 25-week study. A patient group, mainly female, showed alopecia areata, totalis or universalis. Small pooled library volume differences chiefly drove per-sample TCR yield variation.

This clonotype was detected many times. MiXCR, applied by TCRdb to the RACE reads, yields one record per CDR3 protein. This sample has approximately 370,000 distinct CDR3 sequences, with around 5% found just once. Time point of the sample: pre-sensitization, week 0. The treatment: therapeutic diphenylcyclopropenone sensitization with weekly scalp DPC. This CDR3 comprises 15 residues. Trimming removed 6 bases at V and 2 bases at J, with 17 bases between. Germline values: CDR1 MDHEN, CDR2 SYDVKM. The J gene is TRBJ2-7, the V gene TRBV28, with unresolved D. Material: whole blood, obtained in connection with sensitization to the hapten diphenylcyclopropenone (DPC). This receptor was identified in a woman aged 18-29 years with alopecia areata. Some clones in this sample may be carry-over from other donors' samples. The CDR3: CASRRSGVPTYEQYF. The CDR3 region has the DNA TGTGCCAGCAGAAGGAGTGGGGTTCCAACCTACGAGCAGTACTTC.